The 3 T cell receptor beta chains below were found in one sample sequenced in a study of shared clonotypes between healthy human individuals. Produced via immunoSEQ multiplex PCR; TCRdb's table is partial and in-frame only. The repertoire has about 2.4 million clones, over 85% of them found once; the top ten carry around 0.37%. The specimen sequenced was naive CD4+ T cells from PBMCs. Subset reported: CD45RA+ positively selected. These TCRs come from a man between 18 and 35 years old in good health. Some clones in this sample may be carry-over from other donors' samples.

The chain employs TRBV5-4 and TRBJ1-1; D is perhaps TRBD1 (5 bases). The V end was cut by 2 bases, the J end by 3 bases, with 11 bases between. There are 14 residues in the CDR3. Germline CDR1 SGHNT, CDR2 YYREEE (reference sequence). Here the CDR3 reads CASSFTGAYTEAFF. CDR3 nucleotide sequence: TGTGCCAGCAGCTTTACCGGGGCCTACACTGAAGCTTTCTTT.

This clone was detected once. This chain joins TRBV7-3 and TRBJ2-5; 9 bases map to TRBD1. Germline V gives CDR1 SGHTA, CDR2 FQGTGA. The CDR3 is made up of 16 amino acids. Germline trimming cut 1 base from V and 5 bases from J; bases unmatched to any gene: 8. CDR3 in amino acids: CASSLRGTGGAETQYF. CDR3 nucleotide sequence: TGTGCCAGCAGCTTAAGGGGTACAGGGGGCGCGGAGACCCAGTACTTC.

The chain couples TRBV5-1 to TRBJ2-3, with 8 nucleotides matching TRBD2. CDR1 and CDR2 from the germline V gene are SGHRS and YFSETQ. The CDR3 is made up of 16 amino acids. The V and J ends lost 2 bases and 1 base, in that order; junction bases with no gene match: 6. The CDR3 bases are TGCGCCAGCAGCTTCCTCGGGCGGGAGGGCACAGATACGCAGTATTTT. This encodes CASSFLGREGTDTQYF.